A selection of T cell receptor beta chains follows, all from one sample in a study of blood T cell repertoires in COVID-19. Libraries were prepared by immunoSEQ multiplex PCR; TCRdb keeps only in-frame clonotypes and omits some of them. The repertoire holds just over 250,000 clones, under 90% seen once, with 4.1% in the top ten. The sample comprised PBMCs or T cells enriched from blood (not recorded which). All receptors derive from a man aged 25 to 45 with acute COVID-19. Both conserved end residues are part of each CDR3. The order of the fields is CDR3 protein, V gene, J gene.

CDR3aa: CASSDSGLDTQYF
v_gene: TRBV2
j_gene: TRBJ2-3

CDR3aa: CATSRVRIVGQDNTGELFF
v_gene: TRBV15
j_gene: TRBJ2-2

CDR3aa: CASSQEQGREKLFF
v_gene: TRBV4-1
j_gene: TRBJ1-4

CDR3aa: CASSVLTAAGANVLTF
v_gene: TRBV9
j_gene: TRBJ2-6

CDR3aa: CASSLAVVSGHNQPQHF
v_gene: TRBV5-8
j_gene: TRBJ1-5

CDR3aa: CASSEGRRQFF
v_gene: TRBV6-1
j_gene: TRBJ2-1

CDR3aa: CASSQNLANTEAFF
v_gene: TRBV5-1
j_gene: TRBJ1-1

CDR3aa: CASSDSIQVPNEQFF
v_gene: TRBV6-4
j_gene: TRBJ2-1

CDR3aa: CASSLGLAGVTDTGELFF
v_gene: TRBV5-1
j_gene: TRBJ2-2

CDR3aa: CASRLVSTGELFF
v_gene: TRBV27
j_gene: TRBJ2-2

CDR3aa: CASSGDTNYGYTF
v_gene: TRBV5-1
j_gene: TRBJ1-2

CDR3aa: CASSQDGTGWETQYF
v_gene: TRBV3-1/TRBV3-2
j_gene: TRBJ2-5

CDR3aa: CASSWSNEQFF
v_gene: TRBV12-3/TRBV12-4
j_gene: TRBJ2-1

CDR3aa: CASSPGQGSGNTIYF
v_gene: TRBV18
j_gene: TRBJ1-3

CDR3aa: CASSIGSVVVGGTDTQYF
v_gene: TRBV19
j_gene: TRBJ2-3

CDR3aa: CASSLAGTGNEKLFF
v_gene: TRBV6-5
j_gene: TRBJ1-4

CDR3aa: CASSQEPPGQGNYGYTF
v_gene: TRBV4-2
j_gene: TRBJ1-2

CDR3aa: CSVEDQLGKARTNYGYTF
v_gene: TRBV29-1
j_gene: TRBJ1-2

CDR3aa: CASSLARTSGNTDTQYF
v_gene: TRBV5-1
j_gene: TRBJ2-3

CDR3aa: CASSQDASGGADTQYF
v_gene: TRBV3-1/TRBV3-2
j_gene: TRBJ2-3

CDR3aa: CASSLAAGGPQTQYF
v_gene: TRBV7-2
j_gene: TRBJ2-5

CDR3aa: CASSNGGRANEQFF
v_gene: TRBV19
j_gene: TRBJ2-1